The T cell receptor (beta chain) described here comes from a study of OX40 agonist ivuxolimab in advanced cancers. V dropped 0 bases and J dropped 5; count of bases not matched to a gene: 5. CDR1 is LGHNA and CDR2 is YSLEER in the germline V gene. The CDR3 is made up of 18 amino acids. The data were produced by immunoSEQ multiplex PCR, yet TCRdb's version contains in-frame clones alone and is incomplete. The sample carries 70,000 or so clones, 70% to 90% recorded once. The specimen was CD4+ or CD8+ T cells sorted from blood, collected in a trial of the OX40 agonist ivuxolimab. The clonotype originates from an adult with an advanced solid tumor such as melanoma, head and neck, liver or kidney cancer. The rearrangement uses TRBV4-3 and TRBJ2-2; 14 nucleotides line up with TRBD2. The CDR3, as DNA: TGCGCCAGCAGCCAAGAAGGGGGACTAGCGGGAGTGACCGGGGAGCTGTTTTTT. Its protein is CASSQEGGLAGVTGELFF.